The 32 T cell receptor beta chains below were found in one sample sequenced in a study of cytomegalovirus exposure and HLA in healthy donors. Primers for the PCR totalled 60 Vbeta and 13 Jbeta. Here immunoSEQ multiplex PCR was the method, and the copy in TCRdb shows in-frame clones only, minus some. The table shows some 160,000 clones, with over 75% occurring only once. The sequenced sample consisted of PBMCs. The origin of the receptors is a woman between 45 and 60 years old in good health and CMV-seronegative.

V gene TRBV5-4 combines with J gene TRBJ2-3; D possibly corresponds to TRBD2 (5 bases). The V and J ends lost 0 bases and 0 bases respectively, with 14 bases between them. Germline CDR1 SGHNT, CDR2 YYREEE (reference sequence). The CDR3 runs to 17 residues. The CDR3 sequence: CASSLEASLSSTDTQYF. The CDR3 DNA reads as TGTGCCAGCAGCTTGGAGGCTAGCCTTTCTAGCACAGATACGCAGTATTTT.

The CDR3 spells CATSTQETQYF. CDR3 nucleotide sequence: TGTGCCACCAGCACTCAAGAGACCCAGTACTTC. The chain employs TRBV15 and TRBJ2-5, with D hard to call. Germline loops: CDR1 LNHNV, CDR2 YYDKDF (reference sequence). This CDR3 is 11 amino acids long. V lost 4 bases and J 2 bases, leaving 2 bases between the germline ends.

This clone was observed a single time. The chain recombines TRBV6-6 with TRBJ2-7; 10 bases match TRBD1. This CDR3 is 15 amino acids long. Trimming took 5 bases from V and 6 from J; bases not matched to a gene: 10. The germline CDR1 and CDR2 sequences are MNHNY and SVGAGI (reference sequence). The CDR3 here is CASSAPGQGHFEQYF. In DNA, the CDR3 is TGTGCCAGCAGTGCGCCGGGACAGGGGCATTTCGAGCAGTACTTC.

The CDR3, as DNA: TGTGCCAGCAGTTTCCCCTTAACCCCAAGGAGAGCCTACGAGCAGTACTTC. Residues: CASSFPLTPRRAYEQYF. The chain links TRBV28 to TRBJ2-7; D gene unclear. The ends were cut back, 3 bases at V and 2 bases at J, with 20 bases in the middle. Germline CDR1 is MDHEN and CDR2 is SYDVKM. This CDR3 is 17 amino acids long.

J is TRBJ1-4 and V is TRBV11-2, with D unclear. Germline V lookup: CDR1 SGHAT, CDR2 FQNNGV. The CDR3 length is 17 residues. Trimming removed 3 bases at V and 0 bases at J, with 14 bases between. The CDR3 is CASSFSSPYATNEKLFF. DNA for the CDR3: TGTGCCAGCAGCTTTTCAAGCCCATATGCAACTAATGAAAAACTGTTTTTT.

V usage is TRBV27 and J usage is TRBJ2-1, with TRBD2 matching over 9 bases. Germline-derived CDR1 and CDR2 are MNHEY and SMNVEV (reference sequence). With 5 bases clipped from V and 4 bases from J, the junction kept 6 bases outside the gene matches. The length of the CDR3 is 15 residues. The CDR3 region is CASSLTSGYYNEQFF. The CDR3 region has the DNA TGTGCCAGCAGTCTAACTAGCGGGTATTACAATGAGCAGTTCTTC.

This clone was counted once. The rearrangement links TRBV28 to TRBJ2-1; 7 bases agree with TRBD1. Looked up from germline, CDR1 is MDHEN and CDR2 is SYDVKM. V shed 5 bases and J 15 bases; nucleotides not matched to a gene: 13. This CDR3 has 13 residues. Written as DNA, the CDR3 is TGTGCCAGCAGTCCCCGGACAGGTCCGGTGGGGTTCTTC. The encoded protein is CASSPRTGPVGFF.

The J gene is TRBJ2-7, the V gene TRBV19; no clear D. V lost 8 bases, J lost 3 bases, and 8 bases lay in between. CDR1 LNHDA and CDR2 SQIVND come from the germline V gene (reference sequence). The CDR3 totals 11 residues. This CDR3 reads CASSGFYEQYF. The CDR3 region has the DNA TGTGCCAGTTCAGGTTTCTACGAGCAGTACTTC.

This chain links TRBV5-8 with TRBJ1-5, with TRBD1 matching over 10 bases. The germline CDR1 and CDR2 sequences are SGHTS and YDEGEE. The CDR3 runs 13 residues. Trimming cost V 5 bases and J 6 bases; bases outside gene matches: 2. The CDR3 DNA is TGTGCCAGCAGTTGGACAGGGGGTCAGCCCCAGCATTTT. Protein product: CASSWTGGQPQHF. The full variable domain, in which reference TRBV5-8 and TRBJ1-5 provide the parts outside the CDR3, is EAGVTQSPTHLIKTRGQQATLRCSPISGHTSVYWYQQALGLGLQFLLWYDEGEERNRGNFPPRFSGRQFPNYSSELNVNALELEDSALYLCASSWTGGQPQHFGDGTRLSIL.

The CDR3 region is CASSRAPTGPGGGEQYF. The CDR3 DNA sequence: TGTGCCAGCAGCCGGGCCCCAACAGGGCCAGGCGGCGGCGAGCAGTACTTC. V is TRBV7-2 and J is TRBJ2-5; tentative D call: TRBD1 (6 bases). Matching the DNA end better, TRBJ2-7 makes the J call doubtful. Germline CDR1 SGHTA, CDR2 FQGNSA. The CDR3 covers 17 residues.

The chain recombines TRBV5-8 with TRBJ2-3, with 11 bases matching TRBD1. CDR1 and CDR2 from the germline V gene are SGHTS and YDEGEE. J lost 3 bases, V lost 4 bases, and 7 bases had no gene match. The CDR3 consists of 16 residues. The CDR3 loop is CASSPSGQGATDTQYF. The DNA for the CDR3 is TGTGCCAGCAGCCCCTCAGGACAGGGGGCGACAGATACGCAGTATTTT.

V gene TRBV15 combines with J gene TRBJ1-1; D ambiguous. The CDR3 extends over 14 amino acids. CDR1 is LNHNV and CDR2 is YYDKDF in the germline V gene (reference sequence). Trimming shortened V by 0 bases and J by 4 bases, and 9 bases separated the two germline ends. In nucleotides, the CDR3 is TGTGCCACCAGCAGAGATCTTTCGGGCACTGAAGCTTTCTTT. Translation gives CATSRDLSGTEAFF. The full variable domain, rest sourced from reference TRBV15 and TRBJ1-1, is DAMVIQNPRYQVTQFGKPVTLSCSQTLNHNVMYWYQQKSSQAPKLLFHYYDKDFNNEADTPDNFQSRRPNTSFCFLDIRSPGLGDTAMYLCATSRDLSGTEAFFGQGTRLTVV.

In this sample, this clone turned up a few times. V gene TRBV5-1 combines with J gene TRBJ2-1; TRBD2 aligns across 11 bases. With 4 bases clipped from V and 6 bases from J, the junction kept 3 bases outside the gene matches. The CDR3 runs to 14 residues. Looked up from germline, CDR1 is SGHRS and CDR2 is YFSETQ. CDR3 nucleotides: TGCGCCAGCAGCCGTAGCGGGGGGGCCAATGAGCAGTTCTTC. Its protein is CASSRSGGANEQFF.

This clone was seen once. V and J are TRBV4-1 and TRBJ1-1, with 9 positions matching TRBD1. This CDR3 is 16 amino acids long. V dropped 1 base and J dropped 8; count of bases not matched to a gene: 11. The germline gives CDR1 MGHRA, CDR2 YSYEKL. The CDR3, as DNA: TGCGCCAGCAGCCAAGCTCAGATCCGCACAGGGGGCGAAGCTTTCTTT. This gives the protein CASSQAQIRTGGEAFF.

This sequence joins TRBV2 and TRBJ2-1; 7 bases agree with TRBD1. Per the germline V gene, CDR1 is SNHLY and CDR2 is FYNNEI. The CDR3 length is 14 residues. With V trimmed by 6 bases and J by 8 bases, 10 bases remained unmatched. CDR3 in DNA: TGTGCCAGCAGAGCCGGGACAGCTTTGGATGAGCAGTTCTTC. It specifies CASRAGTALDEQFF.

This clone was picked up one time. DNA for the CDR3: TGTGCCAGCAGTAAGACAGGGTGGGGGGAAAAACTGTTTTTT. Its protein product is CASSKTGWGEKLFF. The chain recombines TRBV28 with TRBJ1-4; 7 bases are shared with TRBD1. The CDR3 loop spans 14 amino acids. The germline V gene encodes CDR1 MDHEN and CDR2 SYDVKM. V gave up 5 bases and J gave up 8 bases; unmatched junction bases: 8. Supplemented by reference TRBV28 and TRBJ1-4, the full variable domain reads DVKVTQSSRYLVKRTGEKVFLECVQDMDHENMFWYRQDPGLGLRLIYFSYDVKMKEKGDIPEGYSVSREKKERFSLILESASTNQTSMYLCASSKTGWGEKLFFGSGTQLSVL.

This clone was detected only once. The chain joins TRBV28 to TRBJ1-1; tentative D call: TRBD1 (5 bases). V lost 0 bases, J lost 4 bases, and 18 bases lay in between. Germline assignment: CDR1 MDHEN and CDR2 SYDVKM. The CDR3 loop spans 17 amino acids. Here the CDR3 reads CASSLWPARGLSTEAFF. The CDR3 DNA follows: TGTGCCAGCAGTTTATGGCCCGCCCGGGGGTTGAGCACTGAAGCTTTCTTT.

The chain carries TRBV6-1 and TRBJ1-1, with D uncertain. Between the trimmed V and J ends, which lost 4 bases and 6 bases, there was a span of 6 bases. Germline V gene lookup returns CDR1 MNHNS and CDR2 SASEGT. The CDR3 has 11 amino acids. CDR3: CASSVIAEAFF. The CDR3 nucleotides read TGTGCCAGCAGTGTAATCGCTGAAGCTTTCTTT.

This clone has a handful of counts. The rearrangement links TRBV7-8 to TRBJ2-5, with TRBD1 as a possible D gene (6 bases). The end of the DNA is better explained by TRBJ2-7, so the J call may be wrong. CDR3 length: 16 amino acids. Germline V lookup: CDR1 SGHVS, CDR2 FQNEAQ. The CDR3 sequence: CASSLLRSRGLDEQYF. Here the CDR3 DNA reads TGTGCCAGCAGCTTACTCCGTAGCAGGGGTCTGGACGAGCAGTACTTC.

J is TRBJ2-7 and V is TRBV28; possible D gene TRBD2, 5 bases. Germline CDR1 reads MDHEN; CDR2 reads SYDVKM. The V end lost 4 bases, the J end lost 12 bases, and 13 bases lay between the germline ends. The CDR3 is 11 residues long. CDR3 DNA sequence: TGTGCCAGCAGTTCCCGGTCGACTATGTACTTC. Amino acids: CASSSRSTMYF.

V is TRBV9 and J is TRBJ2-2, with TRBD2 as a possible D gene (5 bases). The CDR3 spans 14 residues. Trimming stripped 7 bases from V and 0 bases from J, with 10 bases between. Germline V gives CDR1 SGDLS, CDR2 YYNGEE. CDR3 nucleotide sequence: TGTGCCAGCGGGGAGTCGGCGAACACCGGGGAGCTGTTTTTT. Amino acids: CASGESANTGELFF.

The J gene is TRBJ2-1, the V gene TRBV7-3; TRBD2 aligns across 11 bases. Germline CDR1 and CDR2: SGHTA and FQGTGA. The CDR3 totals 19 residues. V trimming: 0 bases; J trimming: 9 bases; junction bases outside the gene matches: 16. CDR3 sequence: CASSLTAILAGGGLGEQFF. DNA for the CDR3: TGTGCCAGCAGCTTAACGGCGATCCTAGCGGGGGGAGGGCTGGGTGAGCAGTTCTTC.

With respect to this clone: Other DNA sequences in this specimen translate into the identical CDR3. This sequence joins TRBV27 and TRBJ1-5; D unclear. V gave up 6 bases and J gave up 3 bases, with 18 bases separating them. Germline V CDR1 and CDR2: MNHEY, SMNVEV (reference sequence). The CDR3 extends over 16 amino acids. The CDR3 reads CASSRGDTLHNQPQHF. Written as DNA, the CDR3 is TGTGCCAGCAGCCGAGGCGATACTTTACACAATCAGCCCCAGCATTTT.

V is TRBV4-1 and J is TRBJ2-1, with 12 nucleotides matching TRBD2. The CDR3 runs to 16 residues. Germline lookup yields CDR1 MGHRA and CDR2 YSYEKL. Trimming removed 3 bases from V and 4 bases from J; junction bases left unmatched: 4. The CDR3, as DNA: TGCGCCAGCAGCCAGACGACTAGCGGGGGATACAATGAGCAGTTCTTC. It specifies CASSQTTSGGYNEQFF.

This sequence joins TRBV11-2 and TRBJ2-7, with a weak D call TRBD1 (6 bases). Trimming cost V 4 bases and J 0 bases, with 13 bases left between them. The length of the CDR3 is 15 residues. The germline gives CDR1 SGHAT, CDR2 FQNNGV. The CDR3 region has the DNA TGTGCCAGCAGCTCACTCCGGGACATCTCCTACGAGCAGTACTTC. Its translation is CASSSLRDISYEQYF.

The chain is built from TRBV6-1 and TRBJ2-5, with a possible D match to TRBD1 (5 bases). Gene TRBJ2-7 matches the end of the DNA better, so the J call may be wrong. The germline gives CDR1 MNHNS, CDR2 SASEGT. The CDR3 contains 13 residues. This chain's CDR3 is CASSLQQDYEQYF. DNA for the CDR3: TGTGCCAGCAGTTTACAACAGGACTACGAGCAGTACTTC.

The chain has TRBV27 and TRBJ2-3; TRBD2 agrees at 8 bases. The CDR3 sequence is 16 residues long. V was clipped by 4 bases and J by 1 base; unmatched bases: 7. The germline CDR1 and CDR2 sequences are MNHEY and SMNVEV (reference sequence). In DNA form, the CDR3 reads TGTGCCAGCAGTTCCATAGCGGGACCAGGCACAGATACGCAGTATTTT. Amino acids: CASSSIAGPGTDTQYF.

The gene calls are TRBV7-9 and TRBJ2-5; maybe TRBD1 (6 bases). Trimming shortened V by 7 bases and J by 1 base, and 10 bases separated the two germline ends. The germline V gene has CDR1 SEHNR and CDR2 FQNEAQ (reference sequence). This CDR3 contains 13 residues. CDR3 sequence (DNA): TGTGCCAGCACCAGAGGGGGCCAAGAGACCCAGTACTTC. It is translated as CASTRGGQETQYF.

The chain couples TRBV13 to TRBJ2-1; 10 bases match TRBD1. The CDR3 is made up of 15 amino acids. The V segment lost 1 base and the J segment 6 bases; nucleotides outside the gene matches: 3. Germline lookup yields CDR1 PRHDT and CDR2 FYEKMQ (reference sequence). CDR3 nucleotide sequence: TGTGCCAGCAGCTTAGATGGGACAGGGGTCAATGAGCAGTTCTTC. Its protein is CASSLDGTGVNEQFF.

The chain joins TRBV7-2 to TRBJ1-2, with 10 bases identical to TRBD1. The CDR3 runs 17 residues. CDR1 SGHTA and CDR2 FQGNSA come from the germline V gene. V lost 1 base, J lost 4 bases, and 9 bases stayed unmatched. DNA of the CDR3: TGTGCCAGCAGCTTAGTGGTGACAGGGGGCCAGGGCTATGGCTACACCTTC. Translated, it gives CASSLVVTGGQGYGYTF.

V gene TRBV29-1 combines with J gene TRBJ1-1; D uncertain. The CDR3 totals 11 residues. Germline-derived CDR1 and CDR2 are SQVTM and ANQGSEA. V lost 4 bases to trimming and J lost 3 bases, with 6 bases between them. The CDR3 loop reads CSVVRDTEAFF. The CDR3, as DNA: TGCAGCGTTGTCCGGGACACTGAAGCTTTCTTT.

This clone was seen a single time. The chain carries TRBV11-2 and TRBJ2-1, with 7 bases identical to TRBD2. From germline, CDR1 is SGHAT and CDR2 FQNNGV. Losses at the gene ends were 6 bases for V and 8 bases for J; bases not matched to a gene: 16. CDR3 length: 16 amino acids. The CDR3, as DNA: TGTGCCAGCAGTCAATTAGTGCGGGGGAGTAAGGATGAGCAGTTCTTC. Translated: CASSQLVRGSKDEQFF.